The 21 T cell receptor beta chains reported below all come from one sample, sequenced in a study of vaccination effects on CD4 cells after COVID-19. These receptors' antigens are unknown. Assay used: immunoSEQ multiplex PCR; TCRdb lists only in-frame clones, some missing. The repertoire holds about 66,000 clones, with about 80% as singletons. CD4+ T cells specific for antigen were expanded with viral peptide pools by the ViraFEST assay before sequencing. Once cultured for about 9 days, the cells underwent separation to obtain CD4+ T cells. Each person got two doses of an mRNA SARS-CoV-2 vaccine, BNT162b2 or mRNA-1273. This specimen consisted of CD4+ T cells from PBMCs cultured with HCoV-OC43 spike peptides, obtained after COVID-19 vaccination. Stated subset: HCoV-OC43 spike overlapping peptide pool stimulation. The receptors derive from a human donor who received a COVID-19 vaccine.

The V call is TRBV5-1, the J call TRBJ2-5, with 10 bases that match TRBD1. With 2 bases clipped from V and 5 bases from J, the junction kept 6 bases outside the gene matches. Germline values: CDR1 SGHRS, CDR2 YFSETQ. The CDR3 runs to 15 residues. CDR3 loop: CASSFPTGGTETQYF. The CDR3 DNA follows: TGCGCCAGCAGCTTTCCGACAGGGGGCACGGAGACCCAGTACTTC.

V usage is TRBV24-1 and J usage is TRBJ2-1, with 10 bases identical to TRBD2. The trim removed 1 base at V and 6 bases at J, leaving 5 bases unmatched. The V gene's germline CDR1 is KGHDR and CDR2 SFDVKD. The CDR3 is made up of 16 amino acids. The CDR3: CATSDLTSGGANEQFF. CDR3 bases: TGTGCCACCAGTGATTTAACCAGCGGGGGGGCCAATGAGCAGTTCTTC.

The CDR3 sequence: CASRLWRSAGELFF. In DNA, the CDR3 is TGTGCCAGCAGGTTATGGAGGAGCGCCGGGGAGCTGTTTTTT. This chain uses TRBV7-8 with TRBJ2-2, with D maybe TRBD2 (5 bases). The CDR3 has 14 amino acids. Looked up from germline, CDR1 is SGHVS and CDR2 is FQNEAQ. Trimming cost V 6 bases and J 6 bases, with 14 bases left between them.

This chain uses TRBV6-2 or TRBV6-3 with TRBJ1-2, with D maybe TRBD1 (5 bases). Trimming cost V 5 bases and J 4 bases, with 14 bases left between them. Germline assignment: CDR1 MNHEY and CDR2 SVGEGT. The CDR3 spans 14 residues. The CDR3 loop is CASSAGTVSYGYTF. DNA for the CDR3: TGTGCCAGCAGTGCCGGGACGGTTTCCTATGGCTACACCTTC.

As DNA, the CDR3 is TGTGCCAGCACCTCTTCGAGGGTTATAGAGACCCAGTACTTC. Amino acids: CASTSSRVIETQYF. The J gene is TRBJ2-5, the V gene TRBV7-2; possible D gene TRBD2, 5 bases. V lost 7 bases, J lost 4 bases, and 16 bases lay in between. This CDR3 is 14 amino acids long. The V gene's germline CDR1 is SGHTA and CDR2 FQGNSA.

This rearrangement joins TRBV7-8 to TRBJ1-5, with D possibly matching TRBD1 (5 bases). CDR3 length: 18 amino acids. The germline gives CDR1 SGHVS, CDR2 FQNEAQ. Trimming removed 1 base at V and 7 bases at J, with 23 bases between. DNA of the CDR3: TGTGCCAGCAGCTTAGATACGAGGGGCGCCGGGTTAGGGCAGCCCCAGCATTTT. As protein: CASSLDTRGAGLGQPQHF. Based on the CDR3 plus reference TRBV7-8 and TRBJ1-5, the full variable domain is GAGVSQSPRYKVAKRGQDVALRCDPISGHVSLFWYQQALGQGPEFLTYFQNEAQLDKSGLPSDRFFAERPEGSVSTLKIQRTQQEDSAVYLCASSLDTRGAGLGQPQHFGDGTRLSIL.

This clone was seen a handful of times. V usage is TRBV2 and J usage is TRBJ1-1; 7 positions agree with TRBD1. The germline gives CDR1 SNHLY, CDR2 FYNNEI. The CDR3 is 13 residues long. V trimming: 7 bases; J trimming: 1 base; junction bases outside the gene matches: 3. In nucleotides, the CDR3 is TGTGCCAGCATCGGACAGGAGAACACTGAAGCTTTCTTT. Encoded protein: CASIGQENTEAFF.

The chain is built from TRBV3-1 (or the pseudogene TRBV3-2) and TRBJ2-7; D not resolved. Germline V lookup: CDR1 LGHDT, CDR2 YNNKEL (reference sequence). CDR3 length equals 12 residues. V was trimmed by 0 bases and J by 3 bases, leaving 3 bases between them. The CDR3 nucleotides are TGTGCCAGCAGCCAAGACTTCTACGAGCAGTACGTC. Protein product: CASSQDFYEQYV.

The rearrangement joins TRBV7-9 to TRBJ2-5; weak D call: TRBD2 (5 bases). V lost 5 bases and J 5 bases, leaving 12 bases between the germline ends. CDR3 size: 13 residues. Per the germline V gene, CDR1 is SEHNR and CDR2 is FQNEAQ (reference sequence). The CDR3 region is CASSIGVLETQYF. The CDR3 DNA reads as TGTGCCAGCAGCATCGGGGTCTTGGAGACCCAGTACTTC.

This clone was seen only a few times. This chain links TRBV7-2 with TRBJ1-3; D gene ambiguous. The V end was cut by 5 bases, the J end by 0 bases, with 5 bases between. CDR3 length equals 13 residues. The germline V gene has CDR1 SGHTA and CDR2 FQGNSA. Written as DNA, the CDR3 is TGTGCCAGCAGCGGGTACTCTGGAAACACCATATATTTT. Its translation is CASSGYSGNTIYF.

This clone was recorded a few times. This chain's CDR3 is CASFPAAGSTDTQYF. As DNA, the CDR3 is TGCGCCTCCTTCCCCGCAGCGGGTAGCACAGATACGCAGTATTTT. The J gene is TRBJ2-3, the V gene TRBV5-1; D possibly corresponds to TRBD2 (6 bases). Germline V gives CDR1 SGHRS, CDR2 YFSETQ. Trimming stripped 10 bases from V and 0 bases from J, with 18 bases between. The CDR3 has 15 residues.

The chain has TRBV24-1 and TRBJ2-4; possible D gene TRBD2, 5 bases. This CDR3 comprises 16 residues. Trimming pared 2 bases from V and 0 bases from J, leaving 10 bases between. CDR1 is KGHDR, CDR2 SFDVKD, per germline. Written as DNA, the CDR3 is TGTGCCACCAGTGATTCGGGCGGACTAGCCAAAAACATTCAGTACTTC. It yields the protein CATSDSGGLAKNIQYF.

This sequence joins TRBV9 and TRBJ2-5; 9 nucleotides agree with TRBD2. V trimming: 2 bases; J trimming: 1 base; junction bases outside the gene matches: 3. The length of the CDR3 is 15 residues. Germline V gene sequence: CDR1 SGDLS, CDR2 YYNGEE. The CDR3 DNA reads TGTGCCAGCAGCGTTAGCGGGGGATTCCAAGAGACCCAGTACTTC. Residues: CASSVSGGFQETQYF.

V gene TRBV5-5 combines with J gene TRBJ2-4; TRBD2 matches 11 bases. This CDR3 spans 15 amino acids. Germline V CDR1 and CDR2: SGHKS, YYEKEE (reference sequence). J lost 8 bases, V lost 4 bases, and 8 bases had no gene match. The CDR3 DNA reads TGTGCCAGCAGCGTAGCGGGGGGGCTTGGTGACATTCAGTACTTC. Protein: CASSVAGGLGDIQYF.

This clone was counted a few times. The DNA for the CDR3 is TGTGCCACCTCGACAGGGGATGGTAATCAGCCCCAGCATTTT. Translated, it gives CATSTGDGNQPQHF. V gene TRBV2 combines with J gene TRBJ1-5, with 8 positions matching TRBD1. V shed 10 bases, J shed 4 bases, and the junction held 9 bases outside the gene matches. Germline-derived CDR1 and CDR2 are SNHLY and FYNNEI. The CDR3 runs to 14 residues.

This clone was seen more than once but under ten times. V and J are TRBV5-5 and TRBJ1-1; 7 bases are shared with TRBD1. From germline, CDR1 is SGHKS and CDR2 YYEKEE (reference sequence). This CDR3 comprises 15 residues. Trimming cost V 0 bases and J 1 base; bases outside gene matches: 3. The chain's CDR3 is CASSLADRSNTEAFF. For the CDR3, the DNA is TGTGCCAGCAGCTTGGCGGACAGGTCGAACACTGAAGCTTTCTTT.

The CDR3 bases are TGTGCCAGCTCTGAGCGGTATGAGCAGTTCTTC. Encoded protein: CASSERYEQFF. The rearrangement links TRBV18 to TRBJ2-1; tentative D call: TRBD2 (5 bases). Trimming removed 6 bases from V and 8 bases from J, with 8 bases in between. CDR1 and CDR2 from the germline V gene are KGHSH and LQKENI. The CDR3 totals 11 residues.

Remarks on this clone: An end of the junction does not agree with germline; a read error may underlie this. This chain links TRBV30 with TRBJ1-4; possible D gene TRBD1, 5 bases. In germline, CDR1 is GTSNPN, CDR2 SVGIG (reference sequence). The CDR3 length is 14 residues. CDR3 nucleotide sequence: TGTGCCTGGGGTGTACAGGCAGGTAGTGAAAAACTGTTTTTT. This translates into CAWGVQAGSEKLFF.

This rearrangement joins TRBV7-2 to TRBJ2-5; D unresolved. The CDR3 contains 14 residues. Germline CDR1 reads SGHTA; CDR2 reads FQGNSA. V lost 2 bases and J 1 base, leaving 8 bases between the germline ends. The CDR3 is CASSLLGFQETQYF. For the CDR3, the DNA is TGTGCCAGCAGCTTATTAGGGTTCCAAGAGACCCAGTACTTC.

The chain links TRBV18 to TRBJ2-1; D unclear. The germline V gene has CDR1 KGHSH and CDR2 LQKENI. V lost 2 bases and J lost 8, with 10 bases in between. The CDR3 loop spans 13 amino acids. This CDR3 reads CASSPYQADEQFF. The CDR3 DNA reads TGTGCCAGCTCACCATACCAGGCGGATGAGCAGTTCTTC.

The gene calls are TRBV5-1 and TRBJ2-5, with 8 positions matching TRBD2. J lost 3 bases, V lost 2 bases, and 6 bases had no gene match. The CDR3 runs 15 residues. CDR1 and CDR2 from the germline V gene are SGHRS and YFSETQ. As DNA, the CDR3 is TGCGCCAGCAGCTTTCGGGCAGCGGGGGAAGAGACCCAGTACTTC. This sequence encodes CASSFRAAGEETQYF.